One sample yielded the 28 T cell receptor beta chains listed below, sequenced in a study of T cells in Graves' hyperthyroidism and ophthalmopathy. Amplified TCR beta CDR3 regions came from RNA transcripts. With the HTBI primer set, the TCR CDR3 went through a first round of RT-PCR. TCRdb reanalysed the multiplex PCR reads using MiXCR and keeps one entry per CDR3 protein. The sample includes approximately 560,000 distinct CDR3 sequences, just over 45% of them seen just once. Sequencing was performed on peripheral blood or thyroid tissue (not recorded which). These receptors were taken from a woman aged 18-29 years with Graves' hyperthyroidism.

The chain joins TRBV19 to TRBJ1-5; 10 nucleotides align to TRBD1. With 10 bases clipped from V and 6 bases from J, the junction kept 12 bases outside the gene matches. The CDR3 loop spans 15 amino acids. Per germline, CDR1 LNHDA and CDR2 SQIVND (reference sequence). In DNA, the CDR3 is TGTGCCACCCATCCACGGGACAGGGGTTTTCAGCCCCAGCATTTT. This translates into CATHPRDRGFQPQHF.

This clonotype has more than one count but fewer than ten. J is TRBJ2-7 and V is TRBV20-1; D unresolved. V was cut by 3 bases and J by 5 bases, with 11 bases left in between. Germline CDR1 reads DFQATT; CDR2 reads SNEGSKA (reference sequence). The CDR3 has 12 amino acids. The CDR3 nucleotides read TGCAGTGCTAGCGTATCGACGGACGAGCAGTACTTC. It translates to CSASVSTDEQYF.

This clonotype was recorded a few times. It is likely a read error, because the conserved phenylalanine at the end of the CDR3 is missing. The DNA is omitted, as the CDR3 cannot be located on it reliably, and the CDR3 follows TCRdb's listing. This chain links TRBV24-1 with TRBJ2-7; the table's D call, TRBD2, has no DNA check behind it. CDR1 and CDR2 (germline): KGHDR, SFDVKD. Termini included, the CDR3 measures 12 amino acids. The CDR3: CATSSGSYVQNT.

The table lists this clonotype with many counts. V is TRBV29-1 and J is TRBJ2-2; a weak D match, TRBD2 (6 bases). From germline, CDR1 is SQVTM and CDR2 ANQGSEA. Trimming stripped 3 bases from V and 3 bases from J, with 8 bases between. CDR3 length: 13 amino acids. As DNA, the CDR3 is TGCAGCGTTGAGGAGGGATACACCGGGGAGCTGTTTTTT. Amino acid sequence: CSVEEGYTGELFF.

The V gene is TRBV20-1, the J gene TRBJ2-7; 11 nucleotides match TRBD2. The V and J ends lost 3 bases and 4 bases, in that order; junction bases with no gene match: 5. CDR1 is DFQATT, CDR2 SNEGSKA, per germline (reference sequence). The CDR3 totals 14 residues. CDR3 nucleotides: TGCAGTGCTAGGGTCGGGACTAGCGGATACGAGCAGTACTTC. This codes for CSARVGTSGYEQYF.

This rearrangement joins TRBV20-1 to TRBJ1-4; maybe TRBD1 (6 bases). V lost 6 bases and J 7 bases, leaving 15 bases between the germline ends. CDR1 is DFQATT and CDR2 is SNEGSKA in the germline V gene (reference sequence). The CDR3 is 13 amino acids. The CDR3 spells CSAYPGEGEKLFF. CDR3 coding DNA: TGCAGTGCCTACCCAGGGGAGGGTGAAAAACTGTTTTTT.

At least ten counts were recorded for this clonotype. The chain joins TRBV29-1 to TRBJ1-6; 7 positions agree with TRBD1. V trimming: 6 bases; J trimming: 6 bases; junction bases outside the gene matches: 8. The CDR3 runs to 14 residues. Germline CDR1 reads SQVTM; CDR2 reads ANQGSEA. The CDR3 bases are TGCAGCGTCCGGACAGGTCTAGTTAATTCACCCCTCCACTTT. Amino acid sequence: CSVRTGLVNSPLHF.

CDR3 residues: CASSLGRGLGTGELFF. The CDR3 DNA reads TGTGCCAGCAGCTTAGGTCGAGGACTGGGGACCGGGGAGCTGTTTTTT. This chain links TRBV7-2 with TRBJ2-2; D might be TRBD2 (5 bases). Trimming stripped 1 base from V and 5 bases from J, with 14 bases between. The CDR3 runs 16 residues. Germline loops: CDR1 SGHTA, CDR2 FQGNSA.

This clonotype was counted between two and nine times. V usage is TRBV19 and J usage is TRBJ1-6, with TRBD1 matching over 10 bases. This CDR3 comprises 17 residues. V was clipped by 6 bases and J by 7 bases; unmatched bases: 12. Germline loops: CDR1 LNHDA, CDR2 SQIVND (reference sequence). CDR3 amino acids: CASRRTGTGVWNSPLHF. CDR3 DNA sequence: TGTGCCAGTAGAAGGACCGGGACAGGGGTTTGGAATTCACCCCTCCACTTT.

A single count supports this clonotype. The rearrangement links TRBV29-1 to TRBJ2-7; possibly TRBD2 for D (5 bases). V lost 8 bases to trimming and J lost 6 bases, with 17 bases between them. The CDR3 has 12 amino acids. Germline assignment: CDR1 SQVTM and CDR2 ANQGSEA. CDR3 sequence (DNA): TGCAGCAGAGATCGGGTGGCGGGCGAGCAGTACTTC. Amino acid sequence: CSRDRVAGEQYF.

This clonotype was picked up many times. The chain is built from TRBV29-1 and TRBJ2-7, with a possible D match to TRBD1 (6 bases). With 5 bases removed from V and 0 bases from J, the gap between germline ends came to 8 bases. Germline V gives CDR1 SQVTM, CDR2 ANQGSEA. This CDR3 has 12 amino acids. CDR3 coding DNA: TGCAGCGTTTCAGGGGCCTCCTACGAGCAGTACTTC. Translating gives CSVSGASYEQYF.

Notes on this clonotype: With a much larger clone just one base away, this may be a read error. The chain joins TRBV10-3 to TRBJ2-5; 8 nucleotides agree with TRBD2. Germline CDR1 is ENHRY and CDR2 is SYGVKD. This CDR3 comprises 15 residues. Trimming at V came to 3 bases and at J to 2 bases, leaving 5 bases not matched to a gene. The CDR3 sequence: CAISDAGGGQETQYF. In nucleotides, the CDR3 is TGTGCCATCAGTGATGCGGGAGGTGGGCAAGAGACCCAGTACTTC.

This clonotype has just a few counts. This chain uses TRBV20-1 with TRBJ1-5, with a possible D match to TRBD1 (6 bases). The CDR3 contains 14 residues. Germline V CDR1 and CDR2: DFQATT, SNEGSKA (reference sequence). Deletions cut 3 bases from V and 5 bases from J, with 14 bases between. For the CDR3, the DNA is TGCAGTGCTAGTCCCAGGGGCTCGGATCAGCCCCAGCATTTT. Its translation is CSASPRGSDQPQHF.

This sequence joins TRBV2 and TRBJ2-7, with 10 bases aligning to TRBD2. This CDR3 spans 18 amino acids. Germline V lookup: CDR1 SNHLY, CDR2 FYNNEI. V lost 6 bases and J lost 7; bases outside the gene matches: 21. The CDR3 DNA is TGTGCCAGCAGCTTCTTAGTTCGGGAGCTAGCGGGAGATGGTGAGCAGTACTTC. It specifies CASSFLVRELAGDGEQYF.

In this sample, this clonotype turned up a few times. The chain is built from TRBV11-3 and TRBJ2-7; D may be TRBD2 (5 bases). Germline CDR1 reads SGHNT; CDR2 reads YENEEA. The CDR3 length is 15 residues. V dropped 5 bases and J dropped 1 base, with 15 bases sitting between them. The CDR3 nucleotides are TGTGCCAGCAGCCAAGAGGGTGGGAGTTCCTACGAGCAGTACTTC. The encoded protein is CASSQEGGSSYEQYF.

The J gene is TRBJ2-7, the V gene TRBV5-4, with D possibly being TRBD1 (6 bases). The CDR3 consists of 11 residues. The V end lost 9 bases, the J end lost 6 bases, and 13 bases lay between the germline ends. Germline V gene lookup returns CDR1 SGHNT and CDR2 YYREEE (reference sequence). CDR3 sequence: CAMHTGPEQYF. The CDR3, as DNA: TGTGCCATGCATACAGGGCCCGAGCAGTACTTC. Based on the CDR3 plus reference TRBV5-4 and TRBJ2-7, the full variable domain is ETGVTQSPTHLIKTRGQQVTLRCSSQSGHNTVSWYQQALGQGPQFIFQYYREEENGRGNFPPRFSGLQFPNYSSELNVNALELDDSALYLCAMHTGPEQYFGPGTRLTVT.

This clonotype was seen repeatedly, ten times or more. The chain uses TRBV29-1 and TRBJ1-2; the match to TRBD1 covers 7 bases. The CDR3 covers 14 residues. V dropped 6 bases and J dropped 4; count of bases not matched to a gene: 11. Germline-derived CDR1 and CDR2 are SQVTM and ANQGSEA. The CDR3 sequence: CSVPQGGGIYGYTF. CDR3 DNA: TGCAGCGTCCCCCAGGGGGGTGGGATCTATGGCTACACCTTC.

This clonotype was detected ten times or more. Written as DNA, the CDR3 is TGTGCCATCAGTGAGTCGATTCCCGGAAACAACTATGGCTACACCTTC. Protein product: CAISESIPGNNYGYTF. The chain has TRBV10-3 and TRBJ1-2; D is ambiguous. In germline, CDR1 is ENHRY, CDR2 SYGVKD. Trimming left V 0 bases short and J 2 bases short, with 13 bases between. The CDR3 extends over 16 amino acids.

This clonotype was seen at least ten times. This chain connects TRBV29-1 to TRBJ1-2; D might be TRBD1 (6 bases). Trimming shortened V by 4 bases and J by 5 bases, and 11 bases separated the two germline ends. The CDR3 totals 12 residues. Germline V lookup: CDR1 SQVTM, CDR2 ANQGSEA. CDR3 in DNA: TGCAGCGTTGGTCTGGGGGCATATGGCTACACCTTC. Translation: CSVGLGAYGYTF. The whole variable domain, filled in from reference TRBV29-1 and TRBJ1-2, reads SAVISQKPSRDICQRGTSLTIQCQVDSQVTMMFWYRQQPGQSLTLIATANQGSEATYESGFVIDKFPISRPNLTFSTLTVSNMSPEDSSIYLCSVGLGAYGYTFGSGTRLTVV.

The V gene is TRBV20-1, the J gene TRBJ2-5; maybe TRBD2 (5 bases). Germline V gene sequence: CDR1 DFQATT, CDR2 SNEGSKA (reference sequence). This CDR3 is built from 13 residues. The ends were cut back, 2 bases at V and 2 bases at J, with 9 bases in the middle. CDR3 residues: CSARPEDQETQYF. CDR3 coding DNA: TGCAGTGCTAGACCGGAGGATCAAGAGACCCAGTACTTC.

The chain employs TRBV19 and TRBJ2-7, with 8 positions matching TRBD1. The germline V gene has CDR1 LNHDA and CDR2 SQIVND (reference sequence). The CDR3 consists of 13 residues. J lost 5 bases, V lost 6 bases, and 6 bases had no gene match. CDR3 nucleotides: TGTGCCAGTAGGGACAGGGTCGAGGACGAGCAGTACTTC. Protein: CASRDRVEDEQYF.

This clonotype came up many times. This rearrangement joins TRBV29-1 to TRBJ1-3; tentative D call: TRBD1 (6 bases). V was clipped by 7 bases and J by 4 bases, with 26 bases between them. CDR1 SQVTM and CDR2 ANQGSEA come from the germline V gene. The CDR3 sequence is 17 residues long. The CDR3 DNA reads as TGCAGCGCTCCACCTCCCCGATCGGGGGCGAGAGGAAACACCATATATTTT. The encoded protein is CSAPPPRSGARGNTIYF.

The CDR3 DNA sequence: TGTGCCAGGGCATTAGGGGAACTGTTTTTT. It yields the protein CARALGELFF. The J gene is TRBJ1-4, the V gene TRBV2; a weak D match, TRBD1 (5 bases). This CDR3 contains 10 residues. Between the trimmed V and J ends, which lost 9 bases and 12 bases, there was a span of 11 bases. Per the germline V gene, CDR1 is SNHLY and CDR2 is FYNNEI.

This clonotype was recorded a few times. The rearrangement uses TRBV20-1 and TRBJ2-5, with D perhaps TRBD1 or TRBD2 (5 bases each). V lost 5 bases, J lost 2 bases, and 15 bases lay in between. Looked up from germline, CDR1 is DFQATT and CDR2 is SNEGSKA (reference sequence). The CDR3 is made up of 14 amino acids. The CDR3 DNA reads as TGCAGTGCTTCCGCCGGGACCCGACAAGAGACCCAGTACTTC. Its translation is CSASAGTRQETQYF.

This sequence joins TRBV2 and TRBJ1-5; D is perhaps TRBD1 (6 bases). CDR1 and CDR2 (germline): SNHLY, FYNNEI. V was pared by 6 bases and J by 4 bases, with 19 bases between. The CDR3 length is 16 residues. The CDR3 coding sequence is TGTGCCAGCAGCCTGGTAACAGGGATCCGGAATCAGCCCCAGCATTTT. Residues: CASSLVTGIRNQPQHF.

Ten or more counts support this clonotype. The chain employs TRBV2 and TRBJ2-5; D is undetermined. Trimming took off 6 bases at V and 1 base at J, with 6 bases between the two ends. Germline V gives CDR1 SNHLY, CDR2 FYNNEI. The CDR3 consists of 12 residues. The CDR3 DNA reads TGTGCCAGCAGCCAGATCCAAGAGACCCAGTACTTC. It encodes CASSQIQETQYF.

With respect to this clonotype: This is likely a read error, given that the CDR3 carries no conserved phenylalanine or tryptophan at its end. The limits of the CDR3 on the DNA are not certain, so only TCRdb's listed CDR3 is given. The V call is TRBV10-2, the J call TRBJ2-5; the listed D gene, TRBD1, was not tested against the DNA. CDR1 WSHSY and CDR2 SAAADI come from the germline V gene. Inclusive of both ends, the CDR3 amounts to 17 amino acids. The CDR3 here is CASSVRVDLVYGYTFGS.

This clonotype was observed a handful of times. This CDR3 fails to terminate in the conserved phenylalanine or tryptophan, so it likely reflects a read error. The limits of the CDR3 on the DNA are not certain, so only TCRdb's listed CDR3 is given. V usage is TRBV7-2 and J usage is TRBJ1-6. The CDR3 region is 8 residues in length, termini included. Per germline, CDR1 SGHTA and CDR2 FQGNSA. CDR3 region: CASRTGTS.